Only one count was recorded for the clone carrying this T cell receptor beta chain. This sample is drawn from a study of blood T cell repertoires in COVID-19. Using immunoSEQ multiplex PCR, the repertoire was profiled, and TCRdb retains in-frame clones only, with some absent. The repertoire consists of more than 300,000 clones, with more than 85% occurring once and the leading ten covering 3.9%. V was clipped by 1 base and J by 1 base; unmatched bases: 6. The CDR3 runs to 15 residues. From germline, CDR1 is GTSNPN and CDR2 SVGIG (reference sequence). What was sequenced was PBMCs or T cells enriched from blood (not recorded which). The chain combines TRBV30 with TRBJ1-1; 7 bases agree with TRBD1. The receptor was isolated from a woman younger than 45 who had been exposed to COVID-19. In DNA, the CDR3 is TGTGCCTGGAGTGGGGACAGCCCCGGGAACACTGAAGCTTTCTTT. Protein product: CAWSGDSPGNTEAFF.